This T cell receptor beta chain was captured by sequencing in a study of T cell repertoires and HLA-DP antigens. Study-level background: Transduced HeLa cells presented HLA-DP to CD4+ T cells.

Germline V gene lookup returns CDR1 MNHNS and CDR2 SASEGT. The CDR3 extends over 14 amino acids. V was cut by 5 bases and J by 8 bases, with 18 bases left in between. Turning to this clone: Its antigen remains unidentified.

Untouched CD4+ T cells were bead-isolated at around 98% purity. Some clones are missing from TCRdb's copy, which holds only in-frame ones; the method was immunoSEQ multiplex PCR. The sample has about 73,000 clones; roughly 75% are singletons. V usage is TRBV6-1 and J usage is TRBJ1-1; a possible D gene is TRBD1 (6 bases). The specimen sequenced was CD4+ T cells from PBMCs. The sequence came from a man aged 55 to 70 in good health and CMV-seronegative. CDR3 DNA sequence: TGTGCCAGCAGTAACCGGGACATAAGTTTAGAAGCTTTCTTT. It yields the protein CASSNRDISLEAFF.